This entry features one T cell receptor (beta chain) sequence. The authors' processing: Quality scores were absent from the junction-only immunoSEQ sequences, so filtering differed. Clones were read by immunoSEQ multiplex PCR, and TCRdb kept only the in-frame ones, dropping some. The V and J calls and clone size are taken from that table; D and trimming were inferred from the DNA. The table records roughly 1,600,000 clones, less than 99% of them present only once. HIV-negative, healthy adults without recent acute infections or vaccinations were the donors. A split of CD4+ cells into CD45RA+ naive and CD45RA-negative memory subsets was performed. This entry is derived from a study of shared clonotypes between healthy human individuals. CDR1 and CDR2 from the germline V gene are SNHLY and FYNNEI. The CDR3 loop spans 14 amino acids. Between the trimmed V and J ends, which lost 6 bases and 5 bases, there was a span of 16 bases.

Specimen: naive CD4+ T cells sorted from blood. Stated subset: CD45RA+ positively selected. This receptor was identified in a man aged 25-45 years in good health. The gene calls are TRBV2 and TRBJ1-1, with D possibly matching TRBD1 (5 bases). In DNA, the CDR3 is TGTGCCAGCAGCGGAGAGGGGTTGCGGACTGAAGCTTTCTTT. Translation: CASSGEGLRTEAFF.